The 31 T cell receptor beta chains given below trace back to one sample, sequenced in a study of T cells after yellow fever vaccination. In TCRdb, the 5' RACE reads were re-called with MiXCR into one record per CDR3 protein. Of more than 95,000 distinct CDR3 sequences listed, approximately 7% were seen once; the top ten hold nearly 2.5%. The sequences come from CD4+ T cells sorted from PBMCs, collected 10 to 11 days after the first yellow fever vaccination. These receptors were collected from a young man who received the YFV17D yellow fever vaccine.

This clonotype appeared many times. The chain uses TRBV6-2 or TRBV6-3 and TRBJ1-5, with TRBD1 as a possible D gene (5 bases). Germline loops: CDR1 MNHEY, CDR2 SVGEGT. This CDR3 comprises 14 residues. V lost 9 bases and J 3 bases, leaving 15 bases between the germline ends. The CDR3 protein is CASQDRSLNQPQHF. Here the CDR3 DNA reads TGTGCCAGTCAAGACAGAAGCCTCAATCAGCCCCAGCATTTT.

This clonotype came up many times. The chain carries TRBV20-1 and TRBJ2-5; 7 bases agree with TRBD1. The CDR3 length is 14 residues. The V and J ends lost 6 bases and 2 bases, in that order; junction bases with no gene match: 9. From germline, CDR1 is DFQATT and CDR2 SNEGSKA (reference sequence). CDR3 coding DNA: TGCAGTGCCTCAAATTCGGGACAGCAAGAGACCCAGTACTTC. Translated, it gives CSASNSGQQETQYF.

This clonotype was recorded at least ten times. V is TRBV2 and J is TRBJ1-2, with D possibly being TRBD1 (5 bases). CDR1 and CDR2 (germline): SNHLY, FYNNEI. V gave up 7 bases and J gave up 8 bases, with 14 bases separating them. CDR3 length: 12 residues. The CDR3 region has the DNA TGTGCCAGCACCGGGGGAGCGGAAGGCTACACCTTC. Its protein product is CASTGGAEGYTF.

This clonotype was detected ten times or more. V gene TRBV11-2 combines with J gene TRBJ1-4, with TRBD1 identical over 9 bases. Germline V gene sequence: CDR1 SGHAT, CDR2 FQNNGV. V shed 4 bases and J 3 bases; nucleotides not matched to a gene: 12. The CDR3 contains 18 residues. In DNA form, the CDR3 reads TGTGCCAGCAGCTCCCCTGAGGACAGGGGAGCAGCTAATGAAAAACTGTTTTTT. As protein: CASSSPEDRGAANEKLFF. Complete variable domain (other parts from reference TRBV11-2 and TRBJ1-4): EAGVAQSPRYKIIEKRQSVAFWCNPISGHATLYWYQQILGQGPKLLIQFQNNGVVDDSQLPKDRFSAERLKGVDSTLKIQPAKLEDSAVYLCASSSPEDRGAANEKLFFGSGTQLSVL.

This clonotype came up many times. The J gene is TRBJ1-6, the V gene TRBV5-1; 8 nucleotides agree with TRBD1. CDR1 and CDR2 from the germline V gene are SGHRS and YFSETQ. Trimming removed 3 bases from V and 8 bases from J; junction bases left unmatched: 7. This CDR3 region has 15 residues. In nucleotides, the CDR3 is TGCGCCAGCAGCTGGGAACCGACAGGGGATTCACCCCTCCACTTT. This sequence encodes CASSWEPTGDSPLHF.

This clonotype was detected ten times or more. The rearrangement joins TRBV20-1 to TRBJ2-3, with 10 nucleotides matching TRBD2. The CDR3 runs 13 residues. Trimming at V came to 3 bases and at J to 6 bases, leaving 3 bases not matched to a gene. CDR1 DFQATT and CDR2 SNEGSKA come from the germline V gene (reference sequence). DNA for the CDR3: TGCAGTGCTAGGATAGCGGGGGGTGATACGCAGTATTTT. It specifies CSARIAGGDTQYF.

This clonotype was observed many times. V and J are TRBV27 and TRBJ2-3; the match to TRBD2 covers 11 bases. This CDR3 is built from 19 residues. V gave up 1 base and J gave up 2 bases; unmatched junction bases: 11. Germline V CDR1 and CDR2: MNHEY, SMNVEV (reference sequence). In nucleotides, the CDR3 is TGTGCCAGCAGTTTATTTACAATCGCTAGCGGGGGGACCACAGATACGCAGTATTTT. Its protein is CASSLFTIASGGTTDTQYF.

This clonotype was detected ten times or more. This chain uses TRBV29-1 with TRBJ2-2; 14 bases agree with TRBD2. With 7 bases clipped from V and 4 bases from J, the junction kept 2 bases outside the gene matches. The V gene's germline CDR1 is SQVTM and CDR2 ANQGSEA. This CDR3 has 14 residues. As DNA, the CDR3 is TGCAGCGCCGGACTAGCGGGGGGCACCGGGGAGCTGTTTTTT. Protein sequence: CSAGLAGGTGELFF.

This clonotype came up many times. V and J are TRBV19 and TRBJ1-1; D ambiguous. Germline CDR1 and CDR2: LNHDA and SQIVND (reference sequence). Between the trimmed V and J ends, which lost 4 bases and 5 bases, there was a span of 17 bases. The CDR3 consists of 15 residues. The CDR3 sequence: CASSTPRKGWTEAFF. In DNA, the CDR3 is TGTGCCAGTAGTACGCCTCGTAAGGGATGGACTGAAGCTTTCTTT.

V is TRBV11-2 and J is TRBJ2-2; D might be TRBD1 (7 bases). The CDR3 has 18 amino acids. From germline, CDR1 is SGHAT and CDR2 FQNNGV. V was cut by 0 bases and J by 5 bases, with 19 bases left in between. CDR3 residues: CASSLDQGGTVRTGELFF. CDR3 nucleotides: TGTGCCAGCAGCTTAGACCAAGGGGGGACAGTCCGAACCGGGGAGCTGTTTTTT.

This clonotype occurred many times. CDR3 sequence reads: CSASISGQGGGHEQYF. DNA for the CDR3: TGCAGTGCCTCAATATCAGGGCAAGGAGGGGGCCACGAGCAGTACTTC. The J gene is TRBJ2-7, the V gene TRBV20-1, with a tentative D call TRBD1 (7 bases). The CDR3 totals 16 residues. Germline V gene sequence: CDR1 DFQATT, CDR2 SNEGSKA (reference sequence). The V end was cut by 6 bases, the J end by 5 bases, with 26 bases between.

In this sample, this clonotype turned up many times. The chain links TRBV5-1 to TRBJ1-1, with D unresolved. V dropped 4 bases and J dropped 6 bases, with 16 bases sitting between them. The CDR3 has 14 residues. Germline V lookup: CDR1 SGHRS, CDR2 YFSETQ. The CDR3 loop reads CASSTTYGPAEAFF. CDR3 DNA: TGCGCCAGCAGCACCACATACGGGCCCGCTGAAGCTTTCTTT.

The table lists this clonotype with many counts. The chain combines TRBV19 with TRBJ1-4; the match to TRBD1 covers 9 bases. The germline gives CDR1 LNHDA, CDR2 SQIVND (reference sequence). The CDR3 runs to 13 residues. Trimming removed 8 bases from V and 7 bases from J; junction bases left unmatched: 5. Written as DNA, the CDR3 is TGTGCCAGTGCGGACAGGGGTGTTGAAAAACTGTTTTTT. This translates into CASADRGVEKLFF.

CDR3 sequence (DNA): TGTGCCAGCAGCGGAACGACAGGGACCTTCGGGGATACGCAGTATTTT. This codes for CASSGTTGTFGDTQYF. The chain couples TRBV9 to TRBJ2-3; 7 bases line up with TRBD1. Germline loops: CDR1 SGDLS, CDR2 YYNGEE. The CDR3 runs to 16 residues. V was pared by 3 bases and J by 6 bases, with 13 bases of the junction left unmatched.

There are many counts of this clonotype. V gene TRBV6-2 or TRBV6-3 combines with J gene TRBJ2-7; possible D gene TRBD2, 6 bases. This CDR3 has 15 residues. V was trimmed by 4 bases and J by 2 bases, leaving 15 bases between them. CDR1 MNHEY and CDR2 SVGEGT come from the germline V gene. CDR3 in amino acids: CASSWGTHLTYEQYF. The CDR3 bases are TGTGCCAGCAGTTGGGGGACTCATTTGACCTACGAGCAGTACTTC.

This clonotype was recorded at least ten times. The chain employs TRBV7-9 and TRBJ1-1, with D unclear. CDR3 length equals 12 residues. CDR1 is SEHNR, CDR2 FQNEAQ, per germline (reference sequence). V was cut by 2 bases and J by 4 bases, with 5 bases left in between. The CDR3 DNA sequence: TGTGCCAGCAGCTTAAGTTCCACTGAAGCTTTCTTT. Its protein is CASSLSSTEAFF.

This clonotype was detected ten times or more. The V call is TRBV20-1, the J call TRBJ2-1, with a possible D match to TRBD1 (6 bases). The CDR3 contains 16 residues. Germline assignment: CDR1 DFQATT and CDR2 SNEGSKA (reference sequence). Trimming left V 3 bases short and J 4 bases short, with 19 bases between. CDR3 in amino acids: CSARDGARGYYNEQFF. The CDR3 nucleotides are TGCAGTGCTAGGGACGGAGCAAGGGGGTATTACAATGAGCAGTTCTTC.

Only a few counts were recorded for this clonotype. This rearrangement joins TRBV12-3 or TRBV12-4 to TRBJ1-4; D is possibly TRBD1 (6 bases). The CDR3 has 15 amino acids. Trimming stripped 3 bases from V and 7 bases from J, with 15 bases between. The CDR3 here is CASSLIGGLSEKLFF. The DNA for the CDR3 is TGTGCCAGCAGTTTGATCGGGGGGCTTAGTGAAAAACTGTTTTTT.

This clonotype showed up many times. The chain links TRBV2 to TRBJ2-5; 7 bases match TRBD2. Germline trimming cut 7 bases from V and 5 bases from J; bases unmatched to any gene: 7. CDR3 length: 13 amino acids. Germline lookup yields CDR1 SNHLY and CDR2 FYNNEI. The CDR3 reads CASTRGREETQYF. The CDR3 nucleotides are TGTGCCAGCACCCGGGGGAGGGAGGAGACCCAGTACTTC.

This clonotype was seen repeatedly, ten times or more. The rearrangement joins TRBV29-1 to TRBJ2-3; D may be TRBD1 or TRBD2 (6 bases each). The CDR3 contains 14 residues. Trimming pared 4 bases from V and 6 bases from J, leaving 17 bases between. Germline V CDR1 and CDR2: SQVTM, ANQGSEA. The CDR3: CSVGQGLGGDTQYF. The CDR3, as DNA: TGCAGCGTTGGCCAGGGGCTTGGAGGGGATACGCAGTATTTT.

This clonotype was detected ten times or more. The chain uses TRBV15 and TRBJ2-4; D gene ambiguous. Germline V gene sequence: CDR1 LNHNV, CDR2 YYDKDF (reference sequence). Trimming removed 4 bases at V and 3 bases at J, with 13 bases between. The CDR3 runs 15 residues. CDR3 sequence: CATSTWVGLKNIQYF. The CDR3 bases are TGTGCCACCAGCACTTGGGTAGGGCTCAAAAACATTCAGTACTTC.

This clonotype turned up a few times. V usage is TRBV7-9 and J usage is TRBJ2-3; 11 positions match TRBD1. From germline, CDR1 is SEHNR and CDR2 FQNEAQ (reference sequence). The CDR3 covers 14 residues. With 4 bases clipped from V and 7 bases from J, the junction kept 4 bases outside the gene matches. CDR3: CASSSGQGAYTQYF. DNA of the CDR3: TGTGCCAGCAGCTCAGGACAGGGGGCATATACGCAGTATTTT.

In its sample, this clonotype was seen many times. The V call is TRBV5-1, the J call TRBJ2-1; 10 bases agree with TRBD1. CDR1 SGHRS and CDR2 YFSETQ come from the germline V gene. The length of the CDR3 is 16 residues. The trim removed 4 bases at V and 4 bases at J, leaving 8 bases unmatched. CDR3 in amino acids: CASSRSGQGYYNEQFF. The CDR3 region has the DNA TGCGCCAGCAGCCGATCGGGACAGGGGTATTACAATGAGCAGTTCTTC.

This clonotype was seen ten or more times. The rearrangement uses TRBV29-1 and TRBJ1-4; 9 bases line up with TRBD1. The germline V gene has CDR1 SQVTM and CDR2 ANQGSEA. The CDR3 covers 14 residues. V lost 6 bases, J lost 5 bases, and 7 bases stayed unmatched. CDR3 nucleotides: TGCAGCGTCGGAGGGGGACAGGGAAATGAAAAACTGTTTTTT. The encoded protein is CSVGGGQGNEKLFF.

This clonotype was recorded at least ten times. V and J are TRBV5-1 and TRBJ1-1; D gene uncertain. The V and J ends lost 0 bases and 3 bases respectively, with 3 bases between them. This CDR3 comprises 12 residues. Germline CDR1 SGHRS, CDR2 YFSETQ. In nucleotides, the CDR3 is TGCGCCAGCAGCTTGGGGGACACTGAAGCTTTCTTT. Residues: CASSLGDTEAFF.

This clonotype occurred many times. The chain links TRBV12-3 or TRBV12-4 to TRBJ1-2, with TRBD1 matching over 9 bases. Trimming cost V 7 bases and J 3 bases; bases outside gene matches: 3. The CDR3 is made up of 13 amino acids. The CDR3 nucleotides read TGTGCCAGCACTCGGACAGGGGACTATGGCTACACCTTC. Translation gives CASTRTGDYGYTF.

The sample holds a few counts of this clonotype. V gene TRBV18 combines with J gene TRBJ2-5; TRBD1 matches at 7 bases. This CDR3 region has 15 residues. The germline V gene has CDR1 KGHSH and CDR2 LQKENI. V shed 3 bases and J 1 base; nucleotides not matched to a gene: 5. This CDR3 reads CASSPATGSQETQYF. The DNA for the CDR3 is TGTGCCAGCTCACCGGCGACAGGGTCCCAAGAGACCCAGTACTTC.

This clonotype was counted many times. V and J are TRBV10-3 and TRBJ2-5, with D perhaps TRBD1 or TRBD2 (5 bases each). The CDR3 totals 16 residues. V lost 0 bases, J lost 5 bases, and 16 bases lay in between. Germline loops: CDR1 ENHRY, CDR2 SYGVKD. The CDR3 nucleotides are TGTGCCATCAGTGAGTCGACTGGCCTAGGGGAGGAGACCCAGTACTTC. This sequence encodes CAISESTGLGEETQYF.

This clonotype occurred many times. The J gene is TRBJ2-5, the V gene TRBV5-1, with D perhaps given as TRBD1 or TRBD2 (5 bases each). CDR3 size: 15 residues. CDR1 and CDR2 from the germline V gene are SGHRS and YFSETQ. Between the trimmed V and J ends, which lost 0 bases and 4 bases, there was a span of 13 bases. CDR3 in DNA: TGCGCCAGCAGCTTGGCCCAGGGAGTGGGAGAGACCCAGTACTTC. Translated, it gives CASSLAQGVGETQYF.

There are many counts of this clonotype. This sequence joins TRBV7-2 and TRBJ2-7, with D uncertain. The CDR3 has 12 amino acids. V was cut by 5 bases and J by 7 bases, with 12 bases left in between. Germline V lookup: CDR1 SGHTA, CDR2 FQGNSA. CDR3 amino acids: CASSPVRREQYF. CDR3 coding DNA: TGTGCCAGCAGCCCTGTCCGCCGGGAGCAGTACTTC. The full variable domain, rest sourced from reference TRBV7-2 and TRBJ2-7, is GAGVSQSPSNKVTEKGKDVELRCDPISGHTALYWYRQSLGQGLEFLIYFQGNSAPDKSGLPSDRFSAERTGGSVSTLTIQRTQQEDSAVYLCASSPVRREQYFGPGTRLTVT.

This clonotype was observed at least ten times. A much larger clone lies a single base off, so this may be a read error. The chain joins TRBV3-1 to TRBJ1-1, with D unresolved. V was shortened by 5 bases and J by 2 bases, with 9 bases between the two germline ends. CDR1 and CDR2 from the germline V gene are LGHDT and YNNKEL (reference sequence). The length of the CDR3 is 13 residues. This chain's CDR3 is CASSRTGNTEAFF. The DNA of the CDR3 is TGTGCCAGCAGCAGGACGGGAAACACTGAAGCTTTCTTT.